The rows below give T cell receptor beta chains drawn from one sample of a study of OX40 agonist ivuxolimab in advanced cancers. Sequenced by immunoSEQ multiplex PCR; TCRdb stores in-frame clones only, minus some. The top ten hold around 0.55% of the sample, which has about 120,000 clones, around 91% seen once. The material was CD4+ or CD8+ T cells sorted from blood, obtained in a trial of the OX40 agonist ivuxolimab. These receptors were obtained from an adult with an advanced solid tumor such as melanoma, head and neck, liver or kidney cancer. CDR3s include the opening cysteine and the closing phenylalanine or tryptophan. The order of the fields is clone size, D gene, J gene, V gene, CDR3 protein, CDR3 DNA. A D gene is named only where the DNA matches it firmly. Clone sizes are given selectively: once, few, many, or a class where the clone is expanded.

size: NA; D: TRBD1; J: TRBJ2-7; V: TRBV11-2; CDR3: CASTLGQGARSYEQYF; DNA: TGTGCCAGCACCTTGGGGCAGGGGGCGAGGTCCTACGAGCAGTACTTC
size: NA; D: NA; J: TRBJ1-1; V: TRBV28; CDR3: CATLSMNTEAFF; DNA: TGTGCCACCCTGAGCATGAACACTGAAGCTTTCTTT
size: NA; D: NA; J: TRBJ1-2; V: TRBV6-5; CDR3: CASRRTLEGINGYTF; DNA: TGTGCCAGCAGAAGGACACTCGAGGGCATCAATGGCTACACCTTC
size: NA; D: TRBD2; J: TRBJ2-7; V: TRBV11-2; CDR3: CASSFVGGTSSYEQYF; DNA: TGTGCCAGCAGCTTTGTCGGGGGGACCAGCTCCTACGAGCAGTACTTC
size: NA; D: TRBD1; J: TRBJ1-1; V: TRBV4-3; CDR3: CASSTGQGNTEAFF; DNA: TGCGCCAGCAGCACAGGACAGGGCAACACTGAAGCTTTCTTT
size: NA; D: NA; J: TRBJ2-7; V: TRBV6-6; CDR3: CASSLVASYEQYF; DNA: TGTGCCAGCAGCCTGGTCGCGTCCTACGAGCAGTACTTC
size: once; D: NA; J: TRBJ2-3; V: TRBV4-3; CDR3: CASSQGITPPGGTQYF; DNA: TGCGCCAGCAGCCAAGGGATTACTCCCCCTGGGGGTACGCAGTATTTT
size: NA; D: NA; J: TRBJ1-2; V: TRBV29-1; CDR3: CSVRGSNYGYTF; DNA: TGCAGCGTTCGGGGTTCCAACTATGGCTACACCTTC
size: NA; D: NA; J: TRBJ2-2; V: TRBV6-4; CDR3: CATQRHSNTGELFF; DNA: TGTGCCACCCAGAGACACAGTAACACCGGGGAGCTGTTTTTT
size: NA; D: TRBD1; J: TRBJ2-3; V: TRBV7-9; CDR3: CASKPGTGGTDTQYF; DNA: TGTGCCAGCAAACCTGGGACAGGCGGCACAGATACGCAGTATTTT
size: NA; D: NA; J: TRBJ2-3; V: TRBV19; CDR3: CASRTLATDTQYF; DNA: TGTGCCAGTAGAACGCTGGCCACAGATACGCAGTATTTT
size: NA; D: NA; J: TRBJ2-2; V: TRBV5-5; CDR3: CASSFTSQTSGELFF; DNA: TGTGCCAGCAGCTTCACGTCCCAGACGTCCGGGGAGCTGTTTTTT
size: once; D: NA; J: TRBJ1-1; V: TRBV7-9; CDR3: CASSLTVGNTEAFF; DNA: TGTGCCAGCAGCCTAACCGTCGGTAACACTGAAGCTTTCTTT